This T cell receptor (beta chain) comes out of a study of blood T cell repertoires in COVID-19. Data came from immunoSEQ multiplex PCR; TCRdb stores just in-frame clones and leaves some out. Among roughly 140,000 clones listed, 80% to 90% were seen once. The CDR3 has 15 residues. Deletions cut 4 bases from V and 0 bases from J, with 12 bases between. CDR1 and CDR2 (germline): LGHDT, YNNKEL (reference sequence). The rearrangement links TRBV3-1 (or the pseudogene TRBV3-2) to TRBJ1-1; tentatively, D is TRBD1 (6 bases). Sequencing was carried out using peripheral blood. The receptor comes from a human donor with acute or convalescent COVID-19. The donor label of this sample is uncertain. CDR3 nucleotide sequence: TGTGCCAGCAGCCTAACCGGGACACTGAACACTGAAGCTTTCTTT. Translated, it gives CASSLTGTLNTEAFF.